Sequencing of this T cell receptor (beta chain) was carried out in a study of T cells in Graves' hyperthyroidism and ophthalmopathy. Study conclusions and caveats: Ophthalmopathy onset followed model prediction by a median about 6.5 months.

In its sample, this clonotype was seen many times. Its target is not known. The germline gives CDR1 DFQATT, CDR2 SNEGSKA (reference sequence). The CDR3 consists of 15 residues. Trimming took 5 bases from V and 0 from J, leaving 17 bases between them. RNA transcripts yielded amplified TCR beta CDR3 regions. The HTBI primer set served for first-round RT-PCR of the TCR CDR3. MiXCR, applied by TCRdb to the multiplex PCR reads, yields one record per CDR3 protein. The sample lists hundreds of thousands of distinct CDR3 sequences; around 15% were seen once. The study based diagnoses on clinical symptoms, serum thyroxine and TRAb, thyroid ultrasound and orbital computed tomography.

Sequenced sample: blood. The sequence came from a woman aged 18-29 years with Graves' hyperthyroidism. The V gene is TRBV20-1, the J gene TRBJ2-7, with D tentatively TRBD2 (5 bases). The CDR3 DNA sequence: TGCAGTGCTTCCCCGATTTTAGCGAACTCCTACGAGCAGTACTTC. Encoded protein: CSASPILANSYEQYF.